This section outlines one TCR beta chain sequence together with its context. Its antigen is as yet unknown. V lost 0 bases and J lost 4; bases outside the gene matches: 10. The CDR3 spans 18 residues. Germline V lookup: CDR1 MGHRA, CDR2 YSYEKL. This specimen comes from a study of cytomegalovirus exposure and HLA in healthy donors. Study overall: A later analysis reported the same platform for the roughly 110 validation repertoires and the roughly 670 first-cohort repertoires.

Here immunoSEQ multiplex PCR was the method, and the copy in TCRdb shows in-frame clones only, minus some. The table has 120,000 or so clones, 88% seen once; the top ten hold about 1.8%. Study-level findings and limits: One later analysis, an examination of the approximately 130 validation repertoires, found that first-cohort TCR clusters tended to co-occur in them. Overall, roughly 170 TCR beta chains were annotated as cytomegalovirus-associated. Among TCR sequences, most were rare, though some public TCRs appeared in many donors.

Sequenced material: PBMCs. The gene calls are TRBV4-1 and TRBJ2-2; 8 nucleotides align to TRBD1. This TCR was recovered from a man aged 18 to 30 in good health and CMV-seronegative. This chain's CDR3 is CASSQEGLRTGSTGELFF. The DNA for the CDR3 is TGCGCCAGCAGCCAAGAGGGTTTAAGGACAGGGAGCACCGGGGAGCTGTTTTTT.